The 2 T cell receptor beta chains reported below all come from one sample, sequenced in a study of cytomegalovirus exposure and HLA in healthy donors. Primers included in the PCR were 60 Vbeta and 13 Jbeta primers. Using immunoSEQ multiplex PCR, the repertoire was profiled, and TCRdb retains in-frame clones only, with some absent. Of over 80,000 clones in the sample, roughly 73% are singletons; the top ten hold about 3.5%. Sample: PBMCs. Source of these receptors: a man aged 35 to 55 in good health and CMV-seronegative.

This sequence joins TRBV21-1 and TRBJ1-1; whether TRBD1, the table's D call, matches the DNA was not checked. TRBV21-1 is assigned pseudogene status. CDR3 length: 14 residues. The CDR3 loop is CASSRTGFTTEAFF. CDR3 DNA: TGTGCCAGCAGCAGAACAGGGTTTACCACTGAAGCTTTCTTT.

The chain joins TRBV19 to TRBJ1-5; TRBD1 agrees at 10 bases. V trimming: 5 bases; J trimming: 1 base; junction bases outside the gene matches: 5. The germline V gene has CDR1 LNHDA and CDR2 SQIVND (reference sequence). The CDR3 has 16 residues. This CDR3 reads CASSSGDRGSNQPQHF. The CDR3 coding sequence is TGTGCCAGTAGTTCCGGGGACAGGGGAAGCAATCAGCCCCAGCATTTT.